This T cell receptor (beta chain) was recovered during a study of metastatic and nonmetastatic thyroid tumors. About the research overall: The authors compared repertoires across blood and tumor or nodule tissue from malignant and benign thyroid patients. Whole-study results and caveats: When malignant thyroid tumors were compared with benign nodules, TCR beta diversity was reportedly significantly higher in the malignant tumors. This held in both blood and tumor samples.

This clone was recorded many times. What it binds is unknown. No patient received treatment before thyroid surgery. In the original analysis: The study took CDR3 differences across clinicopathological groups and made a distant-metastasis classifier for papillary thyroid cancer from them. TCRdb re-called the PCR reads through MiXCR. For this entry, the V and J calls and clone size follow TCRdb and not the study's own pipeline. This sample has around 34,000 clones, with around a fifth found just once. The germline CDR1 and CDR2 sequences are DFQATT and SNEGSKA (reference sequence). The CDR3 length is 15 residues. V trimming: 0 bases; J trimming: 6 bases; junction bases outside the gene matches: 8.

The chain is built from TRBV20-1 and TRBJ2-7; 10 nucleotides agree with TRBD2. The sample consisted of blood. The TCR originated in a female donor with papillary thyroid cancer or a benign thyroid nodule (not recorded which). Some clones in this sample may be carry-over from other donors' samples. CDR3 region: CSARDPASGGGEQYF. CDR3 nucleotide sequence: TGCAGTGCTAGAGATCCGGCTAGCGGGGGCGGCGAGCAGTACTTC.